Listed below are T cell receptor beta chains from one sample, sequenced in a study of beta chain features in type 1 diabetes. Repertoires were generated with immunoSEQ multiplex PCR, while TCRdb's copy carries only in-frame clones and drops some. The sample has 970,000 or so clones, around a sixth seen once. The sample was naive CD4+ T cells from blood. All receptors come from a young woman in good health. Both conserved end residues are part of each CDR3. Fields, in order: V gene, J gene, clone size, D gene, CDR3 protein, CDR3 DNA. The D gene is left open where the match is weak. Rows may omit the clone size; those that give it use once, few, many or a size class.

TRBV25-1	TRBJ1-2	.	.	CASSQEGRAYGYTF	TGTGCCAGCAGTCAGGAAGGAAGGGCCTATGGCTACACCTTC
TRBV4-3	TRBJ2-7	.	.	CASSQDPTTGSVSEQYF	TGCGCCAGCAGCCAAGACCCCACGACAGGTTCCGTTTCCGAGCAGTACTTC
TRBV25-1	TRBJ2-5	.	TRBD2	CASSEWPGGGQETQYF	TGTGCCAGCAGTGAGTGGCCGGGGGGAGGTCAAGAGACCCAGTACTTC
TRBV5-1	TRBJ2-2	few	.	CASSPHGAGNTGELFF	TGCGCCAGCAGCCCCCATGGGGCCGGGAACACCGGGGAGCTGTTTTTT
TRBV5-1	TRBJ2-1	.	.	CASSLIVGGLYNEQFF	TGCGCCAGCAGCTTGATAGTGGGAGGCCTCTACAATGAGCAGTTCTTC
TRBV5-8	TRBJ2-1	.	.	CASSLSGTKQFF	TGTGCCAGCAGCTTGTCGGGGACAAAGCAGTTCTTC
TRBV6-1	TRBJ1-5	few	.	CASSEEGINNQPQHF	TGTGCCAGCAGTGAAGAGGGAATTAACAATCAGCCCCAGCATTTT
TRBV5-1	TRBJ2-1	.	TRBD2	CASSLISGRPPYNEQFF	TGCGCCAGCAGCTTGATCAGCGGGAGGCCTCCGTACAATGAGCAGTTCTTC
TRBV28	TRBJ2-5	.	TRBD1	CASSSSGTGGETQYF	TGTGCCAGCAGTTCGTCCGGGACAGGGGGTGAGACCCAGTACTTC
TRBV27	TRBJ2-7	few	.	CASSSLGASGSYEQYF	TGTGCCAGCAGCTCCCTGGGGGCTAGCGGTTCCTACGAGCAGTACTTC
TRBV6-5	TRBJ2-5	few	.	CATSRGRGPQETQYF	TGTGCCACCTCAAGAGGAAGGGGCCCCCAAGAGACCCAGTACTTC
TRBV6-5	TRBJ1-5	few	.	CASSAGRSNQPQHF	TGTGCCAGCAGTGCGGGCAGGAGCAATCAGCCCCAGCATTTT
TRBV18	TRBJ2-3	few	.	CASSPIREDTQYF	TGTGCCAGCTCACCGATCCGAGAAGATACGCAGTATTTT
TRBV4-1	TRBJ2-1	.	TRBD2	CASSLGLAGYNEQFF	TGCGCCAGCAGCCTGGGACTAGCGGGCTACAATGAGCAGTTCTTC
TRBV28	TRBJ2-7	.	TRBD1	CASSFVPGQGPYEQYF	TGTGCCAGCAGTTTTGTCCCGGGACAGGGACCCTACGAGCAGTACTTC
TRBV19	TRBJ2-7	few	.	CASSRRSSYEQYF	TGTGCCAGTAGTAGACGCAGCTCCTACGAGCAGTACTTC
TRBV28	TRBJ1-5	.	.	CASMMLGGQPQHF	TGTGCCAGCATGATGTTGGGGGGTCAGCCCCAGCATTTT
TRBV5-3	TRBJ2-1	.	.	CARSLGNEQFF	TGTGCCAGAAGCTTAGGAAATGAGCAGTTCTTC
TRBV28	TRBJ1-2	few	.	CASSLSPGGYTF	TGTGCCAGCAGTTTGTCCCCGGGGGGCTACACCTTC
TRBV7-2	TRBJ2-1	.	TRBD1	CASSPRPGQGSYNEQFF	TGTGCCAGCAGCCCCCGACCGGGACAGGGGTCCTACAATGAGCAGTTCTTC
TRBV9	TRBJ2-3	few	.	CASSLRDGADTQYF	TGTGCCAGCAGCCTCAGGGACGGCGCAGATACGCAGTATTTT
TRBV7-2	TRBJ2-2	few	.	CASKPPNTGELFF	TGTGCCAGCAAACCCCCGAACACCGGGGAGCTGTTTTTT
TRBV5-6	TRBJ2-7	few	.	CASSLATAPYEQYF	TGTGCCAGCAGCTTGGCGACAGCCCCCTACGAGCAGTACTTC
TRBV10-3	TRBJ1-2	few	.	CAISESTQASRYTF	TGTGCCATCAGTGAGTCGACACAGGCCTCTCGCTACACCTTC
TRBV7-2	TRBJ2-3	few	TRBD1	CASSLQPGGRTDTQYF	TGTGCCAGCAGCTTGCAGCCAGGGGGTAGGACAGATACGCAGTATTTT
TRBV4-3	TRBJ1-2	few	.	CASSREKLGYGYTF	TGCGCCAGCAGCCGGGAAAAACTGGGGTATGGCTACACCTTC
TRBV4-3	TRBJ1-4	few	TRBD1	CASSQHDRAREKLFF	TGCGCCAGCAGCCAACACGACAGGGCCAGGGAAAAACTGTTTTTT
TRBV7-9	TRBJ2-5	few	.	CASSPRLTRETQYF	TGTGCCAGCAGCCCCCGGCTAACAAGGGAGACCCAGTACTTC
TRBV28	TRBJ2-7	.	.	CASSSLADTYEQYF	TGTGCCAGCAGTTCCTTGGCAGATACCTACGAGCAGTACTTC
TRBV10-3	TRBJ2-1	few	.	CAISEGAGSGSYNEQFF	TGTGCCATCAGTGAGGGGGCGGGTAGTGGCTCCTACAATGAGCAGTTCTTC
TRBV18	TRBJ1-3	.	.	CASSPAGFGNTIYF	TGTGCCAGCTCACCGGCAGGGTTTGGAAACACCATATATTTT
TRBV7-2	TRBJ2-6	few	.	CASSWSSGANVLTF	TGTGCCAGCAGCTGGAGCTCTGGGGCCAACGTCCTGACTTTC
TRBV6-1	TRBJ2-1	few	.	CATRQSSYNEQFF	TGTGCCACCCGGCAGAGCTCCTACAATGAGCAGTTCTTC
TRBV7-2	TRBJ2-2	few	TRBD2	CASSFGNSGIDGELFF	TGTGCCAGCAGCTTTGGTAATAGCGGGATAGACGGGGAGCTGTTTTTT
TRBV18	TRBJ2-3	.	.	CASSLSTYGLYTDTQYF	TGTGCCAGCTCACTTTCAACCTACGGGCTTTACACAGATACGCAGTATTTT
TRBV5-6	TRBJ2-6	.	.	CASSLPPSGANVLTF	TGTGCCAGCAGCCTTCCTCCCTCTGGGGCCAACGTCCTGACTTTC
TRBV5-1	TRBJ2-7	.	.	CASSLGGSSYEQYF	TGCGCCAGCAGCTTGGGCGGGTCTTCCTACGAGCAGTACTTC
TRBV5-4	TRBJ1-5	.	.	CASSLGGQINQPQHF	TGTGCCAGCAGCTTGGGAGGACAGATAAATCAGCCCCAGCATTTT
TRBV6-1	TRBJ2-6	.	.	CASSVRPSSGANVLTF	TGTGCCAGCAGTGTCCGACCATCCTCTGGGGCCAACGTCCTGACTTTC
TRBV5-6	TRBJ2-1	few	.	CASSLAQEQFF	TGTGCCAGCAGCTTGGCCCAAGAGCAGTTCTTC
TRBV5-6	TRBJ2-1	few	.	CASSLNGVTTNEQFF	TGTGCCAGCAGCCTGAATGGGGTGACTACGAATGAGCAGTTCTTC
TRBV7-9	TRBJ2-1	.	.	CASSRVDEQFF	TGTGCCAGCAGCCGTGTCGATGAGCAGTTCTTC
TRBV7-2	TRBJ2-7	.	.	CASSLARHDEQYF	TGTGCCAGCAGCTTAGCTAGGCATGACGAGCAGTACTTC
TRBV2	TRBJ2-6	.	.	CASSVLSSGANVLTF	TGTGCCAGCAGTGTCCTGAGCTCTGGGGCCAACGTCCTGACTTTC
TRBV29-1	TRBJ2-3	.	TRBD2	CSVEGTSGVRTDTQYF	TGCAGCGTTGAAGGAACTAGCGGAGTTCGCACAGATACGCAGTATTTT
TRBV6-6	TRBJ1-5	few	.	CASSDGYQPQHF	TGTGCCAGCAGCGACGGGTATCAGCCCCAGCATTTT
TRBV7-2	TRBJ2-1	.	TRBD1	CASSLADLTGGTSNEQFF	TGTGCCAGCAGCTTAGCAGATCTGACAGGGGGAACCTCCAATGAGCAGTTCTTC
TRBV7-3	TRBJ2-1	few	TRBD2	CASSLGLAAYNEQFF	TGTGCCAGCAGCTTGGGACTAGCGGCCTACAATGAGCAGTTCTTC
TRBV11-3	TRBJ2-3	.	.	CASSPEGDTQYF	TGTGCCAGCAGTCCGGAGGGGGATACGCAGTATTTT
TRBV5-1	TRBJ2-1	few	.	CASSKLQGGSYNEQFF	TGCGCCAGCAGCAAGTTGCAGGGAGGCTCCTACAATGAGCAGTTCTTC
TRBV10-3	TRBJ2-7	.	TRBD2	CAISEPGLAGGNEQYF	TGTGCCATCAGCGAACCGGGACTAGCGGGAGGAAACGAGCAGTACTTC
TRBV6-1	TRBJ1-1	.	.	CASSGNLNTEAFF	TGTGCCAGCAGTGGGAATCTGAACACTGAAGCTTTCTTT
TRBV29-1	TRBJ2-5	.	.	CSVERVPKETQYF	TGCAGCGTTGAAAGGGTCCCGAAAGAGACCCAGTACTTC
TRBV28	TRBJ2-7	.	TRBD1	CASSLVDRAGYEQYF	TGTGCCAGCAGTTTGGTAGACAGGGCAGGCTACGAGCAGTACTTC
TRBV7-3	TRBJ2-1	.	TRBD1	CASSLDRATRNEQFF	TGTGCCAGCAGCTTAGACAGGGCGACCCGCAATGAGCAGTTCTTC
TRBV18	TRBJ1-1	.	.	CASSRQPQANTEAFF	TGTGCCAGCTCACGACAGCCCCAAGCTAACACTGAAGCTTTCTTT
TRBV9	TRBJ2-3	few	TRBD2	CASSVEAGVTDTQYF	TGTGCCAGCAGCGTAGAGGCGGGAGTCACAGATACGCAGTATTTT
TRBV27	TRBJ2-5	.	TRBD1	CASSSRGRGETQYF	TGTGCCAGCAGTTCTAGGGGGCGCGGGGAGACCCAGTACTTC